This TCR beta chain originates from a study of cytomegalovirus exposure and HLA in healthy donors. Turning to the study itself: For the roughly 400 genotyped donors, more than 65% fell within the Caucasian-associated ancestry cluster. Overall study findings and caveats: Across donors, presence/absence analyses took sequencing depth to be roughly uniform.

Turning to this clone: The antigen remains unidentified.

The CDR3 totals 16 residues. V lost 0 bases, J lost 5 bases, and 6 bases stayed unmatched. Germline values: CDR1 LGHNA, CDR2 YSLEER. A multiplex PCR was run with 60 Vbeta primers and 13 Jbeta primers. Libraries were prepared by immunoSEQ multiplex PCR; TCRdb keeps only in-frame clonotypes and omits some of them. The sample has 180,000 or so clones; around 80% are singletons. The sample comprised PBMCs. The receptor's source is a girl aged 10-17 years in good health and CMV-seropositive. The chain has TRBV4-3 and TRBJ2-3; 9 bases match TRBD2. The CDR3 DNA reads TGCGCCAGCAGCCAAGAAGGGACTAGCCGTCAAGATACGCAGTATTTT. Its protein product is CASSQEGTSRQDTQYF.